The source of this T cell receptor beta chain is a study of T cell changes during pregnancy in multiple sclerosis (dated by TCRdb to between 2019 and 2020). About the investigation overall: Changes in the T cell repertoire over the course of pregnancy were examined in this study in women with multiple sclerosis.

The library was produced with the immunoSEQ multiplex PCR assay. In its TCRdb copy, this immuneACCESS table keeps in-frame sequences only and misses some clones. Where compared with another copy, unresolved V genes explain less than half of these, and the others have no known cause. The sample table records 45,000 to 55,000 clones; roughly 88% of these occur just once. Under 1.5% of the sample lies in the top ten. Comment on this clone: What this receptor recognizes is not known. Nothing much larger sits one base from this clone, and base qualities are not available.

Trimming accounts for 6 bases at V and 7 bases at J, while the number of junction bases matched to no gene is 11. The CDR3 contains 14 residues, cysteine and phenylalanine counted. CDR3 DNA only is kept here, 42 bases in frame from base 1. CDR1 is given as LNHDA and CDR2 as SQIVND, both from the germline V gene (reference sequence). The TCR was taken from a female donor in good health, enrolled as a control in a pregnancy study. Here the chain combines TRBV19 and TRBJ1-2, and 7 bases in between align with TRBD1. The input for sequencing was peripheral blood, taken in the first trimester of pregnancy. Here the CDR3 is given as CASSTSTTGFGYTF. DNA sequence: TGTGCCAGTAGCACCTCGACGACAGGGTTTGGCTACACCTTC.